One sample yielded the 22 T cell receptor beta chains listed below, sequenced in a study of T cell responses to AZD1222 COVID-19 vaccine (dated by TCRdb to about 2021). The library was obtained by the immunoSEQ multiplex PCR assay. TCRdb obtained this table from immuneACCESS and retained in-frame rearrangements with V and J assigned. These tables miss some clones; where compared with another copy, unresolved V genes account for less than half of the shortfall, and the remainder is unexplained. The sample has about 150,000 clones on record, 85% to 95% of them singletons. The ten largest clones add up to about 1.6% of the sample. Read against the paper, the sample's time point label means: about 28 days (+/-7) after the second vaccine dose. The input for sequencing was peripheral blood, taken 28 days after the second AZD1222 dose. The source is an adult who received the AZD1222 COVID-19 vaccine.

V usage is TRBV6-5 and J usage is TRBJ2-3, with TRBD1 matching over 10 bases. The CDR3 spans 16 residues. J was trimmed by 4 bases and V by 2 bases; bases with no gene match: 6. Germline V gene lookup returns CDR1 MNHEY and CDR2 SVGAGI. CDR3 in DNA: TGTGCCAGCAGTTACCAAGGGACAGGGGTTTCAGATACGCAGTATTTT. Encoded protein: CASSYQGTGVSDTQYF.

The chain combines TRBV5-5 with TRBJ1-6; D is uncertain. The CDR3 length is 14 residues. The V and J ends lost 3 bases and 9 bases respectively, with 13 bases between them. Germline CDR1 reads SGHKS; CDR2 reads YYEKEE (reference sequence). The DNA of the CDR3 is TGTGCCAGCAGCTCTTCAGAAAGAACTTCACCCCTCCACTTT. This gives the protein CASSSSERTSPLHF.

The V and J genes are TRBV18 and TRBJ1-4, with 8 bases aligning to TRBD1. The V segment lost 3 bases and the J segment 8 bases; nucleotides outside the gene matches: 8. Per germline, CDR1 KGHSH and CDR2 LQKENI. The CDR3 contains 15 residues. The CDR3 loop is CASSPGDRGKEKLFF. The CDR3 DNA sequence: TGTGCCAGCTCACCCGGAGACAGGGGAAAGGAAAAACTGTTTTTT.

V usage is TRBV28 and J usage is TRBJ1-5; D not certain. V lost 7 bases and J lost 7, with 5 bases in between. The CDR3 runs 10 residues. From germline, CDR1 is MDHEN and CDR2 SYDVKM. The CDR3 region is CASNVQPQHF. Here the CDR3 DNA reads TGTGCCAGCAACGTCCAGCCCCAGCATTTT.

The rearrangement joins TRBV3-1 (or the pseudogene TRBV3-2) to TRBJ1-1; maybe TRBD1 (5 bases). CDR3 size: 15 residues. Germline V gives CDR1 LGHDT, CDR2 YNNKEL (reference sequence). V was clipped by 3 bases and J by 1 base, with 12 bases between them. The DNA of the CDR3 is TGTGCCAGCAGCCATGTTTCGGGACCGAACACTGAAGCTTTCTTT. Translated: CASSHVSGPNTEAFF.

In its sample, this clone was seen once. V and J are TRBV7-8 and TRBJ2-5; no clear D gene. This CDR3 has 13 amino acids. V was pared by 4 bases and J by 4 bases, with 10 bases between. Germline values: CDR1 SGHVS, CDR2 FQNEAQ. The CDR3 coding sequence is TGTGCCAGCAGCTGGGTTCTTGGAGAGACCCAGTACTTC. Its translation is CASSWVLGETQYF.

The chain employs TRBV3-1 (or the pseudogene TRBV3-2) and TRBJ1-2; 10 bases match TRBD1. Germline loops: CDR1 LGHDT, CDR2 YNNKEL (reference sequence). The CDR3 contains 14 residues. J lost 8 bases, V lost 4 bases, and 7 bases had no gene match. The CDR3 protein is CASSRRDRGNGYTF. The DNA of the CDR3 is TGTGCCAGCAGCCGCCGGGACAGGGGTAACGGCTACACCTTC.

This chain uses TRBV12-3 or TRBV12-4 with TRBJ2-1; D is undetermined. CDR3 size: 13 residues. V was trimmed by 6 bases and J by 3 bases, leaving 9 bases between them. CDR3 bases: TGTGCCAGCAGCGGACCCTACTACAATGAGCAGTTCTTC. The encoded protein is CASSGPYYNEQFF.

This chain uses TRBV28 with TRBJ2-6; possible D gene TRBD1, 5 bases. Between the trimmed V and J ends, which lost 2 bases and 4 bases, there was a span of 12 bases. In germline, CDR1 is MDHEN, CDR2 SYDVKM. The CDR3 totals 16 residues. The CDR3 loop is CASSLLQGYGANVLTF. The CDR3 DNA follows: TGTGCCAGCAGTTTACTTCAGGGATACGGGGCCAACGTCCTGACTTTC.

The chain joins TRBV12-3 or TRBV12-4 to TRBJ2-3; D remains unclear. CDR3 length: 12 residues. The V end lost 5 bases, the J end lost 7 bases, and 10 bases lay between the germline ends. This CDR3 reads CASSQILYTQYF. The CDR3 coding sequence is TGTGCCAGCAGTCAAATACTGTATACGCAGTATTTT.

The rearrangement uses TRBV6-6 and TRBJ2-7; D is ambiguous. The CDR3 is made up of 14 amino acids. V shed 0 bases and J shed 3 bases, with 9 bases lying between them. CDR1 and CDR2 from the germline V gene are MNHNY and SVGAGI (reference sequence). CDR3 loop: CASSYSAAYYEQYF. The DNA of the CDR3 is TGTGCCAGCAGTTACTCGGCAGCATACTACGAGCAGTACTTC.

V gene TRBV18 combines with J gene TRBJ1-6; TRBD1 might be the D (5 bases). Germline CDR1 is KGHSH and CDR2 is LQKENI. The ends were cut back, 4 bases at V and 7 bases at J, with 14 bases in the middle. This CDR3 comprises 15 residues. This CDR3 reads CASSLSRQGNSPLHF. CDR3 nucleotides: TGTGCCAGCTCACTCTCACGCCAGGGAAATTCACCCCTCCACTTT. Variable domain in full (rest from reference TRBV18 and TRBJ1-6): NAGVMQNPRHLVRRRGQEARLRCSPMKGHSHVYWYRQLPEEGLKFMVYLQKENIIDESGMPKERFSAEFPKEGPSILRIQQVVRGDSAAYFCASSLSRQGNSPLHFGNGTRLTVT.

The chain is built from TRBV10-3 and TRBJ1-5; 7 bases are a match to TRBD1. Unmatched junction bases numbered 11, after V lost 2 bases and J lost 4 bases. CDR1 is ENHRY, CDR2 SYGVKD, per germline. The CDR3 contains 17 residues. The CDR3 nucleotides read TGTGCCATCAGTGAGCAGGGGGGAGGGATTGGAAATCAGCCCCAGCATTTT. Its translation is CAISEQGGGIGNQPQHF.

This clone is termed medium-sized. The chain carries TRBV19 and TRBJ1-1; 7 positions match TRBD1. CDR1 LNHDA and CDR2 SQIVND come from the germline V gene (reference sequence). J gave up 4 bases and V 5 bases, and 4 bases lay outside the gene matches. CDR3 length: 13 residues. The CDR3 coding sequence is TGTGCCAGTAGTTTAGGGACAGTCACTGAAGCTTTCTTT. It yields the protein CASSLGTVTEAFF.

The chain joins TRBV19 to TRBJ1-3; unclear D gene. Trimming stripped 6 bases from V and 2 bases from J, with 8 bases between. Germline CDR1 reads LNHDA; CDR2 reads SQIVND (reference sequence). This CDR3 spans 13 amino acids. CDR3 protein: CASSEGAGNTIYF. DNA for the CDR3: TGTGCCAGTAGCGAGGGCGCTGGAAACACCATATATTTT.

The CDR3 DNA follows: TGTGCCAGCAGTTATAACAGGGAAGCTGGCTACACCTTC. Protein: CASSYNREAGYTF. V usage is TRBV6-5 and J usage is TRBJ1-2; D is perhaps TRBD1 (6 bases). This CDR3 has 13 amino acids. Deletions cut 3 bases from V and 7 bases from J, with 12 bases between. Germline lookup yields CDR1 MNHEY and CDR2 SVGAGI.

Only a few counts were recorded for this clone. The J gene is TRBJ1-4, the V gene TRBV18, with a possible D match to TRBD1 (5 bases). Trimming removed 8 bases at V and 3 bases at J, with 10 bases between. CDR1 KGHSH and CDR2 LQKENI come from the germline V gene. This CDR3 contains 13 residues. As DNA, the CDR3 is TGTGCCAGCAGCGGGACCTCTAATGAAAAACTGTTTTTT. Translated: CASSGTSNEKLFF.

The V gene is TRBV13, the J gene TRBJ2-1, with 7 bases fitting TRBD2. This CDR3 is built from 14 residues. Trimming at V came to 4 bases and at J to 8 bases, leaving 8 bases not matched to a gene. The V gene's germline CDR1 is PRHDT and CDR2 FYEKMQ (reference sequence). The CDR3 reads CASSSGGGHDEQFF. CDR3 bases: TGTGCCAGCAGCTCTGGGGGAGGGCACGATGAGCAGTTCTTC.

The chain uses TRBV7-3 and TRBJ2-2; D is unclear. This CDR3 is 15 amino acids long. Germline assignment: CDR1 SGHTA and CDR2 FQGTGA. The V gene lost 5 bases and the J gene lost 3 bases, with 13 bases spanning the gap. The CDR3 DNA sequence: TGTGCCAGCAGCCCGCAGAGTACTGACACCGGGGAGCTGTTTTTT. Translation: CASSPQSTDTGELFF. The full variable domain, with the rest looked up from reference TRBV7-3 and TRBJ2-2, is GAGVSQTPSNKVTEKGKYVELRCDPISGHTALYWYRQSLGQGPEFLIYFQGTGAADDSGLPNDRFFAVRPEGSVSTLKIQRTERGDSAVYLCASSPQSTDTGELFFGEGSRLTVL.

J is TRBJ1-1 and V is TRBV5-1; D remains unclear. The V end lost 0 bases, the J end lost 1 base, and 7 bases lay between the germline ends. Germline-derived CDR1 and CDR2 are SGHRS and YFSETQ. CDR3 length equals 14 residues. The CDR3 DNA sequence: TGCGCCAGCAGCTTGGGCCAGCCGAACACTGAAGCTTTCTTT. Translated, it gives CASSLGQPNTEAFF.

This clone appeared once. This chain uses TRBV6-6 with TRBJ1-4; no reliable D call. In germline, CDR1 is MNHNY, CDR2 SVGAGI (reference sequence). The CDR3 has 12 residues. V lost 2 bases to trimming and J lost 5 bases, with 3 bases between them. CDR3 in DNA: TGTGCCAGCAGTTACACAAATGAAAAACTGTTTTTT. This gives the protein CASSYTNEKLFF.

The V call is TRBV7-6, the J call TRBJ2-7; TRBD2 agrees at 11 bases. This CDR3 is built from 16 residues. Losses at the gene ends were 5 bases for V and 2 bases for J; bases not matched to a gene: 8. Germline V CDR1 and CDR2: SGHVS, FNYEAQ. CDR3 DNA sequence: TGTGCCAGCAGCACCCTAGCGGGAGGTTCCCCCTACGAGCAGTACTTC. Protein sequence: CASSTLAGGSPYEQYF.